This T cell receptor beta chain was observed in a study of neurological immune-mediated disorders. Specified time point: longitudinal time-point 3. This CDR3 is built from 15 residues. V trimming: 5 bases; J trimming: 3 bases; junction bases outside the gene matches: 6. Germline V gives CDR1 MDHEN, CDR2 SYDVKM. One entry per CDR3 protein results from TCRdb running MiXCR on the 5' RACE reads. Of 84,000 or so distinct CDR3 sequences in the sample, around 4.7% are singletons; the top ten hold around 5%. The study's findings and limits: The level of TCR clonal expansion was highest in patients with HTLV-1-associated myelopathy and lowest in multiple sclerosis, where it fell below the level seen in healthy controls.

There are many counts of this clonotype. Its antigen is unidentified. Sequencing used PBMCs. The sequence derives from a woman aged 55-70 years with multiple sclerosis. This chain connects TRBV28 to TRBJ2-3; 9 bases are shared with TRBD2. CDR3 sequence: CASSGAGGLTDTQYF. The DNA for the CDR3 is TGTGCCAGCAGTGGAGCGGGGGGTCTAACAGATACGCAGTATTTT.